This T cell receptor beta chain came from a study of shared clonotypes between healthy human individuals. Across the study: Sampling drew on donors who were two women and a few men aged 18 to 49. Study-level results: Across subsets, estimated richness was generally greater for naive than for memory populations. Among donors, clonotype sharing was expected to be affected by sequencing depth.

TCRdb's copy holds only in-frame clones and misses some; the assay was immunoSEQ multiplex PCR. Of 2.3 million or so clones listed, 85% to 95% are singletons. V lost 2 bases and J lost 2, with 10 bases in between. Germline CDR1 LNHDA, CDR2 SQIVND (reference sequence). The CDR3 has 15 residues. Remarks on this clone: Its target is not known.

Sequenced: naive CD4+ T cells from PBMCs. The subset denotes: CD45RA+ positively selected. The V gene is TRBV19, the J gene TRBJ1-3; D possibly corresponds to TRBD1 (5 bases). The receptor's source is a man in his late teens or twenties in good health. Some clones in this sample may be carry-over from other donors' samples. CDR3 sequence: CASSIWWGAGNTIYF. For the CDR3, the DNA is TGTGCCAGTAGTATATGGTGGGGCGCTGGAAACACCATATATTTT.